This TCR beta chain was captured in a study of cytomegalovirus exposure and HLA in healthy donors. CDR1 and CDR2 from the germline V gene are SGHDT and YYEEEE. V lost 5 bases to trimming and J lost 3 bases, with 17 bases between them. The CDR3 has 15 amino acids. Some clones are missing from TCRdb's copy, which holds only in-frame ones; the method was immunoSEQ multiplex PCR. The data hold around 80,000 clones, with about 96% observed a single time. The rearrangement links TRBV5-6 to TRBJ1-1; D not resolved. The sequenced sample was PBMCs. The sequence was collected from a woman aged 18 to 35 in good health and CMV-seronegative. In DNA, the CDR3 is TGTGCCAGCAGTCGAGGGTACCTCGGGTACACTGAAGCTTTCTTT. It yields the protein CASSRGYLGYTEAFF.